Listed below are T cell receptor beta chains from one sample, sequenced in a study of T-cell memory formation after mild COVID-19. In TCRdb, the 5' RACE reads were re-called with MiXCR into one record per CDR3 protein. The data show a few hundred thousand distinct CDR3 sequences, with about 20% seen just once and around 7.7% held by the top ten. Sequenced: PBMCs or a T cell subset sorted from them (not recorded which). The receptors come from an adult woman who had mild COVID-19 (a few samples of this study predate the infection). Cell type and time point are not known. The CDR3 runs from the conserved cysteine through the conserved F or W.

V gene: TRBV19; CDR3 protein: CASSRGTSNTEAFF
V gene: TRBV7-6; CDR3 protein: CASSLVGQGVGYTF
V gene: TRBV19; CDR3 protein: CASSPDRVVDEQFF
V gene: TRBV10-3; CDR3 protein: CAIGIHSNQPQHF
V gene: TRBV6-5; CDR3 protein: CASSHGTLDSSWQFF
V gene: TRBV20-1; CDR3 protein: CSADDSKDYEQYF
V gene: TRBV7-8; CDR3 protein: CASSLRGQGLRQYF
V gene: TRBV30; CDR3 protein: CAWSVGGMPDEQFF
V gene: TRBV4-1; CDR3 protein: CASSQGAGLTFNYGYTF
V gene: TRBV11-2; CDR3 protein: CASSPSRGFGYEKLFF
V gene: TRBV6-5; CDR3 protein: CARSYSLGQMNTEAFF
V gene: TRBV7-2; CDR3 protein: CASSLGIGQPQHF